The clone carrying this T cell receptor (beta chain) was seen ten or more times. Its cognate antigen is unknown. At one end, the junction sequence differs from germline, possibly due to a read error. Uncontrolled infection, other autoimmune disease, pregnancy or lactation excluded patients. Diagnosing involved the use of clinical symptoms, serum thyroxine and TRAb, thyroid ultrasound and orbital computed tomography. It was 8 to 10 ml of fresh peripheral blood that supplied the PBMCs. TCR beta CDR3 sequences were amplified from RNA transcripts. A first-round RT-PCR of the TCR CDR3 used the HTBI primer set. Via MiXCR, TCRdb re-called the multiplex PCR reads, giving one row per CDR3 protein. The table has around 600,000 distinct CDR3 sequences, roughly 15% seen once. Germline values: CDR1 LNHNV, CDR2 YYDKDF (reference sequence). The CDR3 runs to 16 residues. The source of the sample is a study of T cells in Graves' hyperthyroidism and ophthalmopathy.

The study, taken as a whole, reports: The model forecast ophthalmopathy, anticipating it by a median around 6.5 months before onset.

The sequence derives from a woman in her forties or fifties with Graves' ophthalmopathy. V is TRBV15 and J is TRBJ2-7; 7 bases are shared with TRBD2. The specimen was blood. The CDR3 sequence: CATSRDVGGVAGEQHF. CDR3 bases: TGTGCCACCAGCAGAGACGTGGGGGGAGTAGCGGGCGAGCAGCACTTC.